This is a list of T cell receptor beta chains from one sample in a study of blood T cell repertoires in COVID-19. The assay was immunoSEQ multiplex PCR, and TCRdb's table has in-frame clones only and misses some. This table has 85,000 to 100,000 clones, just over 85% appearing once. Sample: peripheral blood. The receptors were sampled from a man between 45 and 60 years old with COVID-19, enrolled during active disease. The CDR3 runs from the conserved cysteine through the conserved F or W. D genes are given only for firm matches.

d_gene: .; v_gene: TRBV11-1; j_gene: TRBJ2-3; CDR3nt: TGTGCCAGCAGCTTAGCCCCAGGGCGCGCAGATACGCAGTATTTT; CDR3aa: CASSLAPGRADTQYF
d_gene: .; v_gene: TRBV2; j_gene: TRBJ2-7; CDR3nt: TGTGCCAGCAAGGGAGACCGCGAGCAGTACTTC; CDR3aa: CASKGDREQYF
d_gene: TRBD1; v_gene: TRBV14; j_gene: TRBJ2-7; CDR3nt: TGTGCCAGCAGCCATGGCAGGGGGTTGTACGAGCAGTACTTC; CDR3aa: CASSHGRGLYEQYF
d_gene: .; v_gene: TRBV11-3; j_gene: TRBJ1-2; CDR3nt: TGTGCCAGCAGCGCCGACGCGGGCTATGGCTACACCTTC; CDR3aa: CASSADAGYGYTF
d_gene: TRBD2; v_gene: TRBV27; j_gene: TRBJ2-1; CDR3nt: TGTGCCAGCAGTTCGCACGGGGGGGCGTATGAGCAGTTCTTC; CDR3aa: CASSSHGGAYEQFF
d_gene: .; v_gene: TRBV2; j_gene: TRBJ2-1; CDR3nt: TGTGCCAGCAGTGCTACAGAGACCCGGAATGAGCAGTTCTTC; CDR3aa: CASSATETRNEQFF
d_gene: TRBD1; v_gene: TRBV19; j_gene: TRBJ1-6; CDR3nt: TGTGCCAGTAGTCGACAGGGAGAATCACCCCTCCACTTT; CDR3aa: CASSRQGESPLHF
d_gene: .; v_gene: TRBV16; j_gene: TRBJ1-1; CDR3nt: TGTGCCAGCAGCCGTTATACCTCTAGCCTTTCCCCGAACACTGAAGCTTTCTTT; CDR3aa: CASSRYTSSLSPNTEAFF
d_gene: .; v_gene: TRBV3-1/TRBV3-2; j_gene: TRBJ1-2; CDR3nt: TGTGCCAGCAGCCCGGGTGCCTCTATTGGCTACACCTTC; CDR3aa: CASSPGASIGYTF
d_gene: TRBD2; v_gene: TRBV3-1/TRBV3-2; j_gene: TRBJ2-1; CDR3nt: TGTGCCAGCAGCCAAGATCTGGGGCGGGGGGGCCGCAATGAGCAGTTCTTC; CDR3aa: CASSQDLGRGGRNEQFF
d_gene: TRBD2; v_gene: TRBV7-2; j_gene: TRBJ2-3; CDR3nt: TGTGCCAGCAGCTTATACGACCGGACTAGCGGGGGGCCAACCGATACGCAGTATTTT; CDR3aa: CASSLYDRTSGGPTDTQYF
d_gene: .; v_gene: TRBV5-1; j_gene: TRBJ2-7; CDR3nt: TGCGCCAGCAGCTCTCCTAGCGCTTCCTACGAGCAGTACTTC; CDR3aa: CASSSPSASYEQYF
d_gene: TRBD2; v_gene: TRBV9; j_gene: TRBJ2-7; CDR3nt: TGTGCCAGCAGTAGGTTGGCGGGGGAGAGGTACGAGCAGTACTTC; CDR3aa: CASSRLAGERYEQYF